A single sample gave rise to the 21 T cell receptor beta chains below, sequenced in a study of cytomegalovirus exposure and HLA in healthy donors. Use of 60 Vbeta and 13 Jbeta primers characterized the PCR. Sequencing used immunoSEQ multiplex PCR; TCRdb keeps in-frame clones, though not all of them. The table shows 60,000 to 70,000 clones, with about 80% occurring only once. Sequencing was performed on PBMCs. Source of these receptors: a man aged 18 to 30 in good health and CMV-seropositive.

The V call is TRBV18, the J call TRBJ1-2, with D possibly TRBD1 on 5 matching bases. Germline CDR1 is KGHSH and CDR2 is LQKENI. The CDR3 spans 15 residues. V lost 2 bases to trimming and J lost 4 bases, with 14 bases between them. CDR3 nucleotide sequence: TGTGCCAGCTCACCAGATAGTACGGGGGGCTATGGCTACACCTTC. Amino acids: CASSPDSTGGYGYTF.

The J gene is TRBJ2-7, the V gene TRBV19; D may be TRBD1 (5 bases). CDR1 and CDR2 from the germline V gene are LNHDA and SQIVND (reference sequence). V lost 3 bases and J 7 bases, leaving 10 bases between the germline ends. There are 12 residues in the CDR3. The CDR3: CASSIQGGEQYF. The CDR3 DNA reads as TGTGCCAGTAGTATCCAGGGTGGGGAGCAGTACTTC.

The chain has TRBV6-6 and TRBJ2-3; D is possibly TRBD2 (6 bases). The V and J ends lost 0 bases and 7 bases respectively, with 14 bases between them. The CDR3 consists of 15 residues. Looked up from germline, CDR1 is MNHNY and CDR2 is SVGAGI (reference sequence). CDR3 sequence reads: CASSYSRGLGYTQYF. The CDR3 DNA follows: TGTGCCAGCAGTTACTCGAGGGGACTCGGTTATACGCAGTATTTT.

The V and J genes are TRBV9 and TRBJ1-5; D perhaps matches TRBD1 (5 bases). The germline V and J ends were trimmed by 4 bases and 2 bases, with 13 bases remaining between them. The CDR3 extends over 15 amino acids. Germline V lookup: CDR1 SGDLS, CDR2 YYNGEE. The CDR3 nucleotides are TGTGCCAGCAGCTCAGGGATAGGGGGCAATCAGCCCCAGCATTTT. Protein: CASSSGIGGNQPQHF.

The J gene is TRBJ1-1, the V gene TRBV27, with D uncertain. Germline V gives CDR1 MNHEY, CDR2 SMNVEV (reference sequence). This CDR3 is built from 13 residues. V shed 6 bases and J shed 4 bases, with 12 bases lying between them. The CDR3 DNA reads TGTGCCAGCAGCCCGGGGAGGCGCACTGAAGCTTTCTTT. Its translation is CASSPGRRTEAFF.

V and J are TRBV5-1 and TRBJ2-5, with D hard to call. The V gene lost 0 bases and the J gene lost 5 bases, with 8 bases spanning the gap. The CDR3 extends over 13 amino acids. CDR1 and CDR2 from the germline V gene are SGHRS and YFSETQ. DNA of the CDR3: TGCGCCAGCAGCTTGGTAGCTGGCGAGACCCAGTACTTC. Encoded protein: CASSLVAGETQYF.

In the case of this clone: At one end the junction does not follow the germline gene, possibly because of a read error. V usage is TRBV5-1 and J usage is TRBJ2-7; TRBD2 aligns across 14 bases. The CDR3 contains 15 residues. Germline V gives CDR1 SGHRS, CDR2 YFSETQ. The CDR3 nucleotides read TGCGCCAGCAGCTTGGATCGACTAGCGGGAGGGCCTTCGTGGTTC. Translation gives CASSLDRLAGGPSWF.

The chain joins TRBV10-1 to TRBJ2-3, with D possibly being TRBD1 (6 bases). Trimming stripped 6 bases from V and 4 bases from J, with 8 bases between. Germline V CDR1 and CDR2: WNHNN, SYGVQD (reference sequence). This CDR3 comprises 12 residues. CDR3 sequence (DNA): TGCGCCAGCAGACAGGGAGCAGATACGCAGTATTTT. Its translation: CASRQGADTQYF.

The chain links TRBV2 to TRBJ1-3, with 8 bases fitting TRBD1. V was pared by 10 bases and J by 2 bases, with 10 bases of the junction left unmatched. This CDR3 is 15 amino acids long. Germline loops: CDR1 SNHLY, CDR2 FYNNEI. DNA of the CDR3: TGTGCCACCGCCCCCGACAGGGGAGCTGGAAACACCATATATTTT. Amino acid sequence: CATAPDRGAGNTIYF.

CDR3 sequence (DNA): TGTGCCAGCAGTTACTCGACAGGTGAACAGCCCCAGCATTTT. This gives the protein CASSYSTGEQPQHF. The gene calls are TRBV6-5 and TRBJ1-5, with D possibly matching TRBD1 (6 bases). Germline lookup yields CDR1 MNHEY and CDR2 SVGAGI. This CDR3 comprises 14 residues. V lost 0 bases to trimming and J lost 7 bases, with 10 bases between them.

The table lists this clone with a few counts. This chain joins TRBV30 and TRBJ1-5; a weak D match, TRBD1 (6 bases). CDR1 GTSNPN and CDR2 SVGIG come from the germline V gene (reference sequence). With 4 bases removed from V and 3 bases from J, the gap between germline ends came to 10 bases. The CDR3 contains 13 residues. The CDR3 loop reads CAWTRGPNQPQHF. Written as DNA, the CDR3 is TGTGCCTGGACCAGGGGACCCAATCAGCCCCAGCATTTT.

This chain joins TRBV6-5 and TRBJ1-5; D is ambiguous. CDR3 size: 15 residues. Germline V gives CDR1 MNHEY, CDR2 SVGAGI. Trimming shortened V by 0 bases and J by 0 bases, and 6 bases separated the two germline ends. CDR3 protein: CASSYSKASNQPQHF. DNA for the CDR3: TGTGCCAGCAGTTACTCTAAAGCTAGCAATCAGCCCCAGCATTTT.

The J gene is TRBJ1-6, the V gene TRBV7-2, with TRBD1 as a possible D gene (5 bases). Deletions cut 5 bases from V and 7 bases from J, with 9 bases between. This CDR3 has 13 residues. Germline-derived CDR1 and CDR2 are SGHTA and FQGNSA. CDR3 bases: TGTGCCAGCAGCGTGACAGTAAATTCACCCCTCCACTTT. Protein: CASSVTVNSPLHF.

This clone showed up just once. The chain recombines TRBV6-1 with TRBJ2-5; tentative D call: TRBD1 (5 bases). The germline V and J ends were trimmed by 8 bases and 1 base, with 11 bases remaining between them. The CDR3 contains 13 residues. Germline V gives CDR1 MNHNS, CDR2 SASEGT. This CDR3 reads CASGQGGQETQYF. CDR3 sequence (DNA): TGTGCCAGCGGGCAGGGTGGCCAAGAGACCCAGTACTTC.

V gene TRBV6-5 combines with J gene TRBJ1-1, with D unclear. This CDR3 has 13 residues. Germline assignment: CDR1 MNHEY and CDR2 SVGAGI. The V and J ends lost 8 bases and 4 bases respectively, with 14 bases between them. CDR3: CASEGREGTEAFF. The CDR3 nucleotides read TGTGCCAGCGAGGGTAGGGAGGGCACTGAAGCTTTCTTT.

The chain carries TRBV7-9 and TRBJ2-5, with 8 nucleotides matching TRBD2. This CDR3 has 14 amino acids. With V trimmed by 2 bases and J by 5 bases, 4 bases remained unmatched. CDR1 is SEHNR, CDR2 FQNEAQ, per germline (reference sequence). The CDR3 is CASSLTTSGETQYF. CDR3 nucleotides: TGTGCCAGCAGCTTAACTACTAGCGGTGAGACCCAGTACTTC.

This chain uses TRBV5-6 with TRBJ2-5; possible D gene TRBD2, 5 bases. The length of the CDR3 is 12 residues. In germline, CDR1 is SGHDT, CDR2 YYEEEE. With 4 bases removed from V and 5 bases from J, the gap between germline ends came to 9 bases. The CDR3 region has the DNA TGTGCCAGCAGCCGGAGGCCGGAGACCCAGTACTTC. Translated, it gives CASSRRPETQYF.

V and J are TRBV10-3 and TRBJ1-5; 7 bases match TRBD1. This CDR3 has 14 amino acids. V lost 7 bases and J lost 5; bases outside the gene matches: 8. CDR1 is ENHRY, CDR2 SYGVKD, per germline. The CDR3 bases are TGTGCCATCATTTTAACAGGGGACCATCAGCCCCAGCATTTT. Encoded protein: CAIILTGDHQPQHF.

This clone was recorded once. V usage is TRBV6-1 and J usage is TRBJ2-5; 7 nucleotides line up with TRBD2. V gave up 2 bases and J gave up 5 bases; unmatched junction bases: 5. This CDR3 is built from 14 residues. Germline CDR1 MNHNS, CDR2 SASEGT. CDR3 sequence reads: CASSETWGGETQYF. CDR3 sequence (DNA): TGTGCCAGCAGTGAAACCTGGGGAGGGGAGACCCAGTACTTC.

The chain carries TRBV18 and TRBJ1-2, with 8 bases fitting TRBD1. The trim removed 3 bases at V and 4 bases at J, leaving 4 bases unmatched. Germline V gene sequence: CDR1 KGHSH, CDR2 LQKENI. The CDR3 runs to 14 residues. The CDR3 loop reads CASSPDRGSYGYTF. CDR3 coding DNA: TGTGCCAGCTCACCCGACAGGGGTTCCTATGGCTACACCTTC. The entire variable domain, with the rest obtained from reference TRBV18 and TRBJ1-2, is as follows: NAGVMQNPRHLVRRRGQEARLRCSPMKGHSHVYWYRQLPEEGLKFMVYLQKENIIDESGMPKERFSAEFPKEGPSILRIQQVVRGDSAAYFCASSPDRGSYGYTFGSGTRLTVV.

The count of this clone is one. The junction does not match germline at one end; this may be a read error. This chain uses TRBV6-5 with TRBJ1-2; 9 bases are shared with TRBD1. The germline gives CDR1 MNHEY, CDR2 SVGAGI. The CDR3 is made up of 14 amino acids. The CDR3 region has the DNA TGTGCCAGCAGAAGACAGGGGGTGAACTCTGGCTACACCTTC. Residues: CASRRQGVNSGYTF.